The rows below give T cell receptor beta chains drawn from one sample of a study of blood T cell repertoires in COVID-19. Profiling relied on immunoSEQ multiplex PCR, and the TCRdb table lists in-frame clones only, not all of them. The sample lists 250,000 or so clones, around 89% occurring once. The sample was peripheral blood. The receptors were sampled from a woman aged 55-70 years with COVID-19, enrolled during active disease. CDR3s include the opening cysteine and the closing phenylalanine or tryptophan. D genes are given only for firm matches. Rows give clone size only sometimes, using once, few, many, or a class for an expanded clone.

TGTGCCAGCAGCTTACCCCAGGGGCCTGGCTACACCTTC	CASSLPQGPGYTF	TRBJ1-2	TRBV7-9	NA	NA
TGTGCCAGCAGTGTTACAGGGCGTAACACTGAAGCTTTCTTT	CASSVTGRNTEAFF	TRBJ1-1	TRBV25-1	NA	NA
TGTGCCAGCAGCCAAGACGGGGTAGCGCAGTATTTT	CASSQDGVAQYF	TRBJ2-3	TRBV4-2	NA	NA
TGTGCCAGTAGTATTGGTCCGGGGTATGAAAAACTGTTTTTT	CASSIGPGYEKLFF	TRBJ1-4	TRBV19	NA	NA
TGTGCCAGCAGCTTAAAAGGGACAGGGGTCTCTGGAAACACCATATATTTT	CASSLKGTGVSGNTIYF	TRBJ1-3	TRBV7-9	TRBD1	NA
TGTGCCAGCAGCTTACCGACTAGCGGGGTCCTCTCTTCCTACGAGCAGTACTTC	CASSLPTSGVLSSYEQYF	TRBJ2-7	TRBV7-9	TRBD2	NA
TGTGCCAGCAGCTTGGAGAAAATCAGCAATCAGCCCCAGCATTTT	CASSLEKISNQPQHF	TRBJ1-5	TRBV7-2	NA	once
TGTGCCAGCAGTTACTCCCAGTCCTCCTCTGGAAACACCATATATTTT	CASSYSQSSSGNTIYF	TRBJ1-3	TRBV6-5	NA	NA
TGCGCCAGCAGCGGAGGACCGGGACAGGGGTTAGCTTTCTTT	CASSGGPGQGLAFF	TRBJ1-1	TRBV5-1	TRBD1	NA
TGCGCCAGCAGCCAGGACAGGAGCAGCTACTACGAGCAGTACTTC	CASSQDRSSYYEQYF	TRBJ2-7	TRBV4-3	TRBD1	NA
TGTGCCAGCAGTACGGGGACCAGGGGGCTAGCTTTCTTT	CASSTGTRGLAFF	TRBJ1-1	TRBV6-5	TRBD1	NA
TGTGCCTGGAGATCTCCGTTGGGCTACACCTTC	CAWRSPLGYTF	TRBJ1-2	TRBV30	NA	NA
TGTGCCAGCAGTTTGACAGAGAATTCACCCCTCCACTTT	CASSLTENSPLHF	TRBJ1-6	TRBV12-3/TRBV12-4	NA	NA
TGTGCCAGCAGCTTTCGGGGGGGCCGAAACACTGAAGCTTTCTTT	CASSFRGGRNTEAFF	TRBJ1-1	TRBV7-8	NA	once
TGTGCCTGGGCCGGACAGGGCAATCAGCCCCAGCATTTT	CAWAGQGNQPQHF	TRBJ1-5	TRBV30	TRBD1	NA
TGTGCCAGCAGCCAATTAGCGGGGGCTAGCACAGATACGCAGTATTTT	CASSQLAGASTDTQYF	TRBJ2-3	TRBV11-2	TRBD2	NA
TGTGCCAGCAGCTTTGTGGGCCAGGCTTTCTTT	CASSFVGQAFF	TRBJ1-1	TRBV5-8	NA	NA
TGTGCCAGCAGCCAAACAGAATCTGGGGCCAACGTCCTGACTTTC	CASSQTESGANVLTF	TRBJ2-6	TRBV3-1/TRBV3-2	NA	NA